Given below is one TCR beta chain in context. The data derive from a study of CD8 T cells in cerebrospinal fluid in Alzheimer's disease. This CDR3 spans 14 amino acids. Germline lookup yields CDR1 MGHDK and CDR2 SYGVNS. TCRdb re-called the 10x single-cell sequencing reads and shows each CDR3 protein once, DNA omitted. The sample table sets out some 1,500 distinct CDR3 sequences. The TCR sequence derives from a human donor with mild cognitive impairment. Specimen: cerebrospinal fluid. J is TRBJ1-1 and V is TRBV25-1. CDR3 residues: CASSYGQGSTEAFF.